What follows are 2 T cell receptor beta chains derived from one specimen sequenced in a study of blood T cell repertoires in COVID-19. The assay was immunoSEQ multiplex PCR, and TCRdb's table has in-frame clones only and misses some. The data contain about 75,000 clones, roughly nine tenths of them singletons. Sequencing was performed on peripheral blood. These receptors all come from a human donor in a cohort sampled during active COVID-19.

The gene calls are TRBV4-1 and TRBJ1-2; 11 bases are a match to TRBD1. This CDR3 comprises 17 residues. J lost 8 bases, V lost 3 bases, and 14 bases had no gene match. Germline CDR1 MGHRA, CDR2 YSYEKL. The CDR3 nucleotides are TGCGCCAGCAGCCAGGGACCCGTGGGACAGGGGGATGGCGGCTACACCTTC. This gives the protein CASSQGPVGQGDGGYTF.

CDR3 residues: CASSQQGIGTGELFF. The CDR3 region has the DNA TGCGCCAGCAGTCAACAGGGGATAGGCACCGGGGAGCTGTTTTTT. V gene TRBV10-1 combines with J gene TRBJ2-2; 7 nucleotides agree with TRBD1. The V segment lost 5 bases and the J segment 4 bases; nucleotides outside the gene matches: 7. Per germline, CDR1 WNHNN and CDR2 SYGVQD (reference sequence). The CDR3 is 15 residues long.